This is a list of T cell receptor beta chains from one sample in a study of Graves' ophthalmopathy and Graves' hyperthyroidism. One entry per CDR3 protein, called by TCRdb with MiXCR from the multiplex PCR reads. The sample consists of more than 550,000 distinct CDR3 sequences, approximately 39% of them appearing once. Sequencing was carried out using peripheral blood. The receptors shown here come from an adult man with Graves' ophthalmopathy. CDR3s include the opening cysteine and the closing phenylalanine or tryptophan. D genes are given only for firm matches. Clone size, where shown, is once, few, many, or a class for clones that have expanded.

D | size | J | V | CDR3 | DNA
TRBD1 | NA | TRBJ2-6 | TRBV7-9 | CASSGWDRGASGANVLTF | TGTGCCAGCAGCGGATGGGACAGGGGAGCTAGTGGGGCCAACGTCCTGACTTTC
NA | many | TRBJ1-1 | TRBV12-3/TRBV12-4 | CASSLGRAGSAFF | TGTGCCAGCAGTTTAGGTCGCGCAGGGTCAGCTTTCTTT
TRBD1 | many | TRBJ1-5 | TRBV20-1 | CSARHRGQDQPQHF | TGCAGTGCCCGTCACAGGGGCCAAGATCAGCCCCAGCATTTT
TRBD1 | NA | TRBJ2-5 | TRBV29-1 | CSLGTGIGETQYF | TGCAGCTTAGGGACAGGGATTGGAGAGACCCAGTACTTC
TRBD1 | many | TRBJ1-4 | TRBV19 | CASAGTGNEKLFF | TGTGCCAGCGCCGGGACAGGGAATGAAAAACTGTTTTTT
NA | many | TRBJ2-7 | TRBV10-2 | CASSPVSYEQYF | TGCGCCAGCAGTCCAGTCTCCTACGAGCAGTACTTC
TRBD2 | NA | TRBJ2-7 | TRBV10-3 | CASSPKRTGLAGNYEQYF | TGTGCCAGCAGTCCGAAGAGGACGGGACTAGCGGGAAACTACGAGCAGTACTTC
TRBD1 | few | TRBJ1-2 | TRBV5-1 | CASSGGQAANYGYTF | TGCGCCAGCAGCGGGGGACAGGCGGCGAACTATGGCTACACCTTC
TRBD2 | NA | TRBJ2-6 | TRBV7-2 | CASSSSGSIPGANILTF | TGTGCCAGCAGCTCTAGCGGGAGCATTCCTGGGGCCAACATCCTGACTTTC
TRBD1 | few | TRBJ1-2 | TRBV6-6 | CASSLTGVEIYGYTF | TGTGCCAGCAGTTTAACAGGGGTTGAAATCTATGGCTACACCTTC
TRBD2 | few | TRBJ2-5 | TRBV6-6 | CASLGELWTGGPGETQYF | TGTGCCAGCTTGGGGGAACTATGGACGGGGGGGCCCGGAGAGACCCAGTACTTC
NA | few | TRBJ1-2 | TRBV5-4 | CASSLTQGNGYTF | TGTGCCAGCAGCTTGACGCAGGGGAATGGCTACACCTTC
NA | many | TRBJ2-7 | TRBV10-3 | CAISESDRTRNEQYF | TGTGCCATCAGTGAGTCGGACAGAACAAGGAACGAGCAGTACTTC
TRBD2 | NA | TRBJ2-7 | TRBV29-1 | CSVTSGNEQYF | TGCAGCGTTACTAGCGGGAACGAGCAGTACTTC
NA | few | TRBJ2-2 | TRBV7-2 | CASSPEQRSNTGELFF | TGTGCCAGCAGCCCCGAGCAAAGATCGAACACCGGGGAGCTGTTTTTT
TRBD1 | NA | TRBJ1-4 | TRBV6-5 | CASSAGGTGLGQVFF | TGTGCCAGCAGTGCAGGGGGGACGGGCCTCGGTCAAGTGTTTTTT
NA | NA | TRBJ1-1 | TRBV7-3 | CASSQGVGPSTEAFF | TGCGCCAGCAGCCAAGGGGTAGGCCCGAGCACTGAAGCTTTCTTT
NA | once | TRBJ2-2 | TRBV5-1 | CASSLPRPFDPNTGELFF | TGCGCCAGCAGCCTTCCTAGACCGTTTGACCCGAACACCGGGGAGCTGTTTTTT
NA | many | TRBJ2-5 | TRBV11-1 | CASSLQDRETQYF | TGTGCCAGCAGCTTACAGGACCGAGAGACCCAGTACTTC
NA | NA | TRBJ1-3 | TRBV30 | CALDSNSGNTIYF | TGTGCCTTGGACAGCAACTCTGGAAACACCATATATTTT
NA | NA | TRBJ1-2 | TRBV10-3 | CAISETGQDGYTF | TGTGCCATCAGTGAGACAGGACAAGATGGCTACACCTTC
NA | once | TRBJ2-7 | TRBV25-1 | CASSVGLGPDEQYF | TGTGCCAGCAGTGTAGGGTTGGGCCCGGACGAGCAGTACTTC
NA | many | TRBJ1-2 | TRBV5-6 | CASSFATWYGYTF | TGTGCCAGCAGCTTCGCGACATGGTATGGCTACACCTTC
NA | NA | TRBJ2-7 | TRBV2 | CASSGGGAKEQYF | TGTGCCAGCAGTGGTGGGGGGGCAAAGGAGCAGTACTTC
NA | NA | TRBJ1-2 | TRBV20-1 | CSAVPTGSHGYTF | TGCAGTGCCGTCCCTACAGGATCCCACGGCTACACCTTC
TRBD2 | many | TRBJ2-5 | TRBV9 | CASSPYPGLAGVETQYF | TGTGCCAGCAGCCCCTATCCCGGACTAGCGGGAGTAGAGACCCAGTACTTC
TRBD2 | once | TRBJ2-4 | TRBV11-2 | CASSFQLGGGTKNIQYF | TGTGCCAGCAGCTTCCAGTTAGGCGGGGGGACGAAAAACATTCAGTACTTC
TRBD2 | NA | TRBJ2-5 | TRBV7-9 | CASSIPGLAGQETQYF | TGTGCCAGCAGTATCCCGGGACTAGCGGGCCAAGAGACCCAGTACTTC
TRBD1 | many | TRBJ1-1 | TRBV10-3 | CAIRGQDDTEAFF | TGTGCCATCAGGGGACAGGACGACACTGAAGCTTTCTTT
TRBD1 | once | TRBJ1-2 | TRBV13 | CASSGTGASYTF | TGCGCCAGCAGCGGGACAGGTGCGAGCTACACCTTC
TRBD2 | NA | TRBJ2-3 | TRBV20-1 | CSARAGGGRSTDTQYF | TGCAGTGCTAGAGCCGGGGGAGGGCGCAGCACAGATACGCAGTATTTT
TRBD2 | few | TRBJ2-3 | TRBV24-1 | CATSGLAGPDTQYF | TGTGCCACCAGTGGACTAGCGGGCCCAGATACGCAGTATTTT
NA | many | TRBJ1-1 | TRBV25-1 | CASSEGGTGMNTEAFF | TGTGCCAGCAGTGAGGGAGGGACCGGGATGAACACTGAAGCTTTCTTT
NA | NA | TRBJ2-7 | TRBV2 | CASSEAGQGGEQYF | TGTGCCAGCAGTGAAGCGGGCCAGGGGGGCGAGCAGTACTTC
TRBD2 | few | TRBJ2-7 | TRBV9 | CASSPSGGVEQYF | TGTGCCAGCAGTCCTAGCGGGGGGGTCGAGCAGTACTTC
TRBD1 | NA | TRBJ1-5 | TRBV7-2 | CASSQEGQGGNQPQHF | TGTGCCAGCAGCCAAGAAGGACAGGGCGGCAATCAGCCCCAGCATTTT
NA | NA | TRBJ2-5 | TRBV5-1 | CASSHDRREVTQETQYF | TGCGCCAGCAGCCACGACAGGAGGGAGGTCACCCAAGAGACCCAGTACTTC
NA | NA | TRBJ1-1 | TRBV19 | CATQTRGEMNTEAFF | TGTGCCACCCAAACGAGGGGGGAGATGAACACTGAAGCTTTCTTT
TRBD1 | many | TRBJ1-2 | TRBV11-3 | CASPLGQGKSRDGYTF | TGTGCCAGCCCTCTGGGACAGGGTAAAAGCAGGGATGGCTACACCTTC
NA | many | TRBJ1-2 | TRBV9 | CASSGSYGYTF | TGTGCCAGCAGCGGGAGCTATGGCTACACCTTC
NA | NA | TRBJ1-1 | TRBV2 | CASSEPGVSNRMAFF | TGTGCCAGCAGTGAACCGGGAGTTTCTAATCGTATGGCTTTCTTT
TRBD1 | NA | TRBJ1-6 | TRBV2 | CANSTTGDPYNSPLHF | TGTGCCAACTCAACGACAGGGGACCCCTATAATTCACCCCTCCACTTT
TRBD1 | many | TRBJ1-2 | TRBV29-1 | CSVEGTGGGYGYTF | TGCAGCGTTGAAGGGACAGGGGGCGGCTATGGCTACACCTTC
NA | NA | TRBJ1-2 | TRBV7-9 | CANSPQNYGYTF | TGTGCTAACAGCCCACAGAACTATGGCTACACCTTC
TRBD1 | NA | TRBJ1-5 | TRBV2 | CASSYPGTGDGDQPQHF | TGTGCCAGCAGTTACCCCGGGACAGGGGATGGGGATCAGCCCCAGCATTTT
NA | many | TRBJ1-2 | TRBV7-9 | CASGAGTSGFGGYTF | TGTGCCAGCGGTGCGGGCACGTCGGGCTTTGGGGGCTACACCTTC
NA | many | TRBJ2-7 | TRBV20-1 | CSATLQNPYEQYF | TGCAGTGCTACTTTACAGAACCCCTACGAGCAGTACTTC
TRBD1 | few | TRBJ1-3 | TRBV19 | CASSTAGTARGNTIYF | TGTGCCAGTAGTACCGCCGGGACAGCGAGGGGAAACACCATATATTTT
NA | NA | TRBJ1-2 | TRBV4-1 | CASSQSGAGSRDGYTF | TGCGCCAGCAGCCAATCAGGGGCAGGGTCACGGGATGGCTACACCTTC
NA | NA | TRBJ2-5 | TRBV24-1 | CATSDDGGRETQYF | TGTGCCACCAGTGATGACGGGGGAAGGGAGACCCAGTACTTC
NA | NA | TRBJ2-2 | TRBV5-8 | CASSGGGGLTGELFF | TGTGCCAGCAGTGGAGGAGGGGGCTTGACCGGGGAGCTGTTTTTT
NA | once | TRBJ1-5 | TRBV7-2 | CASSERQQPQHF | TGTGCCAGCAGCGAACGACAGCAGCCCCAGCATTTT
NA | NA | TRBJ1-2 | TRBV7-9 | CASSLARTPTGYTF | TGTGCCAGCAGCTTAGCTAGGACCCCTACTGGCTACACCTTC
NA | NA | TRBJ2-7 | TRBV6-1 | CAAQQRRTGYEQYF | TGTGCCGCCCAGCAAAGGAGGACGGGATACGAGCAGTACTTC
NA | many | TRBJ2-5 | TRBV10-3 | CAISRGETQYF | TGTGCCATCAGCCGAGGAGAGACCCAGTACTTC